A single sample gave rise to the 9 T cell receptor beta chains below, sequenced in a study of T-cell memory formation after mild COVID-19. TCRdb independently ran MiXCR on the 5' RACE reads; one entry per CDR3 protein. The sample includes under 200,000 distinct CDR3 sequences, 10% to 15% of them seen just once. Sequences were obtained from PBMCs or a T cell subset sorted from them (not recorded which). These receptors were collected from a man aged 18 to 29 who had mild COVID-19 (a few samples of this study predate the infection). Cell type and time point are not known.

The chain recombines TRBV11-1 with TRBJ2-3; D ambiguous. Trimming removed 5 bases at V and 12 bases at J, with 15 bases between. Looked up from germline, CDR1 is SGHAT and CDR2 is FQDESV (reference sequence). CDR3 length: 12 amino acids. This CDR3 is CASSPTSINQYF. In DNA form, the CDR3 reads TGTGCCAGCAGCCCGACATCCATTAACCAGTATTTT.

The table lists this clonotype with a few counts. This sequence joins TRBV7-3 and TRBJ2-5, with TRBD2 as a possible D gene (6 bases). CDR1 is SGHTA and CDR2 is FQGTGA in the germline V gene. The CDR3 extends over 13 amino acids. V was trimmed by 5 bases and J by 4 bases, leaving 11 bases between them. This CDR3 is CASSIVGGETQYF. As DNA, the CDR3 is TGTGCCAGCAGCATAGTGGGGGGAGAGACCCAGTACTTC. The full variable domain, in which reference TRBV7-3 and TRBJ2-5 provide the parts outside the CDR3, is GAGVSQTPSNKVTEKGKYVELRCDPISGHTALYWYRQSLGQGPEFLIYFQGTGAADDSGLPNDRFFAVRPEGSVSTLKIQRTERGDSAVYLCASSIVGGETQYFGPGTRLLVL.

The chain recombines TRBV28 with TRBJ2-3; no reliable D call. V lost 8 bases and J lost 0, with 12 bases in between. Germline CDR1 reads MDHEN; CDR2 reads SYDVKM. CDR3 length: 14 residues. Here the CDR3 DNA reads TGTGCCAGCTGCGGCGTCACTAGCACAGATACGCAGTATTTT. Encoded protein: CASCGVTSTDTQYF.

This clonotype was picked up a small number of times. This chain connects TRBV12-3 or TRBV12-4 to TRBJ1-2, with 7 bases lining up with TRBD1. The CDR3 totals 13 residues. With V trimmed by 6 bases and J by 5 bases, 6 bases remained unmatched. The DNA for the CDR3 is TGTGCCAGCAGGGGACAGAGGATATATGGCTACACCTTC. The encoded protein is CASRGQRIYGYTF.

V is TRBV20-1 and J is TRBJ2-1; D might be TRBD1 or TRBD2, each matching 5 bases. V lost 6 bases, J lost 7 bases, and 22 bases lay in between. The CDR3 loop spans 15 amino acids. Germline lookup yields CDR1 DFQATT and CDR2 SNEGSKA (reference sequence). CDR3 coding DNA: TGCAGTGCAAAGAGGCTAGAGGGGCCAGGGAATGAGCAGTTCTTC. Its translation: CSAKRLEGPGNEQFF.

This sequence joins TRBV28 and TRBJ1-1, with TRBD1 identical over 10 bases. The CDR3 has 14 amino acids. Germline V gene lookup returns CDR1 MDHEN and CDR2 SYDVKM. V gave up 5 bases and J gave up 12 bases; unmatched junction bases: 12. Here the CDR3 DNA reads TGTGCCAGCAGTCCCCTAGGGACAGGGGCCCGATCTTTCTTT. This translates into CASSPLGTGARSFF.

The rearrangement uses TRBV5-1 and TRBJ1-2, with 7 bases matching TRBD1. CDR1 and CDR2 (germline): SGHRS, YFSETQ. The CDR3 runs 15 residues. J gave up 3 bases and V 3 bases, and 8 bases lay outside the gene matches. CDR3 residues: CASSSGQTADYGYTF. The CDR3, as DNA: TGCGCCAGCAGCTCGGGACAGACAGCGGACTATGGCTACACCTTC.

In this sample, this clonotype turned up a few times. CDR3 sequence reads: CASSTGRSTDTQYF. The DNA of the CDR3 is TGCGCCAGCAGCACTGGACGCAGCACAGATACGCAGTATTTT. This rearrangement joins TRBV5-1 to TRBJ2-3; D uncertain. Trimming took 4 bases from V and 0 from J, leaving 9 bases between them. The CDR3 is made up of 14 amino acids. The V gene's germline CDR1 is SGHRS and CDR2 YFSETQ. The whole variable domain, filled in from reference TRBV5-1 and TRBJ2-3, reads KAGVTQTPRYLIKTRGQQVTLSCSPISGHRSVSWYQQTPGQGLQFLFEYFSETQRNKGNFPGRFSGRQFSNSRSEMNVSTLELGDSALYLCASSTGRSTDTQYFGPGTRLTVL.

The CDR3 loop reads CASQPVEGRTGELFF. The DNA of the CDR3 is TGCGCCAGCCAGCCAGTGGAGGGCAGGACCGGGGAGCTGTTTTTT. The chain has TRBV5-1 and TRBJ2-2; D is possibly TRBD2 (6 bases). Germline V lookup: CDR1 SGHRS, CDR2 YFSETQ. This CDR3 has 15 amino acids. With 7 bases removed from V and 5 bases from J, the gap between germline ends came to 18 bases.